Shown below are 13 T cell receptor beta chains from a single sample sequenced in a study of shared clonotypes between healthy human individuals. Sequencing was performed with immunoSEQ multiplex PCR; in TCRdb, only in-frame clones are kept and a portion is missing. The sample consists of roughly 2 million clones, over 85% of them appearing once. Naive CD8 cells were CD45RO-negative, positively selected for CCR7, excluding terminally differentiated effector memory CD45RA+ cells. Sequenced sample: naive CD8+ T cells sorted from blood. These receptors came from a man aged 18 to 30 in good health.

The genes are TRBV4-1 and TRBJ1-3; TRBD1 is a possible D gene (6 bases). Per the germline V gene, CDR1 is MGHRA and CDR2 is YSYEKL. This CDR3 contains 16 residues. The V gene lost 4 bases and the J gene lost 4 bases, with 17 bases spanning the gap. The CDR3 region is CASSPNAAGQGNTIYF. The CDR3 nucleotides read TGCGCCAGCAGCCCTAACGCAGCAGGACAGGGAAACACCATATATTTT.

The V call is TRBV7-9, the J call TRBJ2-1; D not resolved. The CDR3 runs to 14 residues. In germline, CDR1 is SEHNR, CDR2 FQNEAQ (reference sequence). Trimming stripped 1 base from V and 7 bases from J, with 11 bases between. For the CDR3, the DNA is TGTGCCAGCAGCTTAGAGGCCAAGTCTAATGAGCAGTTCTTC. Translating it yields CASSLEAKSNEQFF.

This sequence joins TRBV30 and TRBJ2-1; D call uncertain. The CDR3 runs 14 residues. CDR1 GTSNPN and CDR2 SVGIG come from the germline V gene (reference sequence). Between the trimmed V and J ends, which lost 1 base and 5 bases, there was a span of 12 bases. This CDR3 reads CAWSGLVVNNEQFF. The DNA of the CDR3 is TGTGCCTGGAGTGGTCTAGTCGTCAACAATGAGCAGTTCTTC.

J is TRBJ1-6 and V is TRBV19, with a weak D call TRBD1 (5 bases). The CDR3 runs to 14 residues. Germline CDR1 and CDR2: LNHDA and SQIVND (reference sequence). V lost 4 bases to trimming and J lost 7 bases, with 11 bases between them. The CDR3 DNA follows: TGTGCCAGTAGTACCGGGACTTTAAATTCACCCCTCCACTTT. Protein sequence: CASSTGTLNSPLHF.

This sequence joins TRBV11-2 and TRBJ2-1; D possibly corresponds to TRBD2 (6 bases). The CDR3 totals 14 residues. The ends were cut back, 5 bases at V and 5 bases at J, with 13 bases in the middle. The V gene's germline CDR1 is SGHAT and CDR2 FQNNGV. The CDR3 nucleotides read TGTGCCAGCAGCATATGGGACTTAGACAATGAGCAGTTCTTC. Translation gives CASSIWDLDNEQFF.

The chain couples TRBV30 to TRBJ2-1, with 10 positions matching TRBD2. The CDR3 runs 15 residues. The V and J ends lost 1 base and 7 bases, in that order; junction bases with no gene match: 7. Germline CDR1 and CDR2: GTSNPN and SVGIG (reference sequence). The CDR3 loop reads CAWSGASGSGNEQFF. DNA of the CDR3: TGTGCCTGGAGTGGGGCTAGCGGGAGTGGGAATGAGCAGTTCTTC.

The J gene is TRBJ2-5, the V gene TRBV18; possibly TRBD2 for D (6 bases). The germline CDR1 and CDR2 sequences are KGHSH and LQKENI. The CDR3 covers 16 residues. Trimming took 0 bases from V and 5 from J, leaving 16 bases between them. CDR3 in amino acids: CASSPPRGESEETQYF. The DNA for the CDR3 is TGTGCCAGCTCACCACCGCGCGGGGAATCCGAGGAGACCCAGTACTTC.

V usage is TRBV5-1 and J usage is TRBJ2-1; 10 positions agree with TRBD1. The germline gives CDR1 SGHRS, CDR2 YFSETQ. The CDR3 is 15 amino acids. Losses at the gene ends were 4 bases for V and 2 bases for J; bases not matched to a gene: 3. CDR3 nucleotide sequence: TGCGCCAGCAGCCCGACAGGGGGCCCCTACAATGAGCAGTTCTTC. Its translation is CASSPTGGPYNEQFF.

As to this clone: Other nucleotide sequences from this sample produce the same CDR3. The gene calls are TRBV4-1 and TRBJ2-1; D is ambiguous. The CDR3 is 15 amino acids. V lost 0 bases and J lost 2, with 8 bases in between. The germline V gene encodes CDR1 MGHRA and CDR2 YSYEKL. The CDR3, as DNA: TGCGCCAGCAGCCAAGAACCGGGCCCCTACAATGAGCAGTTCTTC. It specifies CASSQEPGPYNEQFF.

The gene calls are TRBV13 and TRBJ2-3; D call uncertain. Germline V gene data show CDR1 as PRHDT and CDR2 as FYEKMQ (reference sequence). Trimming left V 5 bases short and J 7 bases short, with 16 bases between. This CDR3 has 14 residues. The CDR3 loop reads CASSPEGGPHTQYF. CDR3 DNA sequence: TGTGCCAGCAGCCCGGAAGGCGGACCACATACGCAGTATTTT.

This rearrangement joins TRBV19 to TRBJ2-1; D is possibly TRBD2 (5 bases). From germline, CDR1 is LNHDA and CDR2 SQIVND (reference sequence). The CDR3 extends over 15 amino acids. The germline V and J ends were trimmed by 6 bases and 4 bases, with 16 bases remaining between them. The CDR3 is CASRSVGGPYNEQFF. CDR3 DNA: TGTGCCAGTAGGTCCGTGGGCGGGCCTTACAATGAGCAGTTCTTC. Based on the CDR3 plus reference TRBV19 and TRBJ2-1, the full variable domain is DGGITQSPKYLFRKEGQNVTLSCEQNLNHDAMYWYRQDPGQGLRLIYYSQIVNDFQKGDIAEGYSVSREKKESFPLTVTSAQKNPTAFYLCASRSVGGPYNEQFFGPGTRLTVL.

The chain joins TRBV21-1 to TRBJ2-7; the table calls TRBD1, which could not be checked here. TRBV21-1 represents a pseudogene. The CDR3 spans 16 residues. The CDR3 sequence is CASSKVRDSISYEQYF. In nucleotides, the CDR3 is TGTGCCAGCAGCAAAGTCAGGGACAGCATCTCCTACGAGCAGTACTTC.

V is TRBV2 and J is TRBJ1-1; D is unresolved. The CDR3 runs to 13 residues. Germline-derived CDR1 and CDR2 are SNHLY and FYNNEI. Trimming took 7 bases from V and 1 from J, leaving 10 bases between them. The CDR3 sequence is CASTQDGNTEAFF. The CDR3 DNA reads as TGTGCCAGCACTCAGGACGGGAACACTGAAGCTTTCTTT.